This passage covers 21 T cell receptor beta chains from one sample sequenced in a study of T cells after yellow fever vaccination. MiXCR was run by TCRdb on the 5' RACE reads, yielding one entry per CDR3 protein. The table records over 300,000 distinct CDR3 sequences, approximately 4% of them present only once. The sample here was PBMCs, taken 5 days after the yellow fever booster vaccination. Receptors originate from a man aged 18 to 29 who received the YFV17D yellow fever vaccine.

In its sample, this clonotype was seen many times. The chain combines TRBV7-3 with TRBJ1-1, with D possibly matching TRBD1 (5 bases). Per the germline V gene, CDR1 is SGHTA and CDR2 is FQGTGA. V was shortened by 5 bases and J by 1 base, with 11 bases between the two germline ends. This CDR3 has 14 amino acids. The chain's CDR3 is CASSAGQPNTEAFF. The CDR3 region has the DNA TGTGCCAGCAGCGCAGGACAACCGAACACTGAAGCTTTCTTT.

This clonotype was seen ten or more times. The chain recombines TRBV7-9 with TRBJ1-1, with 7 bases aligning to TRBD1. With 4 bases clipped from V and 3 bases from J, the junction kept 8 bases outside the gene matches. This CDR3 is built from 15 residues. Germline V lookup: CDR1 SEHNR, CDR2 FQNEAQ (reference sequence). The chain's CDR3 is CASSSTGAVDTEAFF. CDR3 nucleotides: TGTGCCAGCAGCTCTACAGGGGCGGTTGACACTGAAGCTTTCTTT.

This chain connects TRBV7-2 to TRBJ1-3; D not resolved. Trimming took off 1 base at V and 4 bases at J, with 8 bases between the two ends. In germline, CDR1 is SGHTA, CDR2 FQGNSA. The CDR3 sequence is 14 residues long. The CDR3 bases are TGTGCCAGCAGCTTAGGAATTGACGGAAACACCATATATTTT. Its translation is CASSLGIDGNTIYF.

The CDR3 nucleotides are TGCAGTGCTAGAAACGGTGGGAGGGCGACCAGGGAGCTGTTTTTT. Translation: CSARNGGRATRELFF. The chain couples TRBV20-1 to TRBJ2-2, with 7 nucleotides matching TRBD2. J gave up 9 bases and V 2 bases, and 12 bases lay outside the gene matches. The CDR3 is made up of 15 amino acids. The V gene's germline CDR1 is DFQATT and CDR2 SNEGSKA (reference sequence).

In its sample, this clonotype was seen many times. This chain uses TRBV20-1 with TRBJ1-1; maybe TRBD1 (5 bases). The CDR3 runs to 16 residues. Germline V gene sequence: CDR1 DFQATT, CDR2 SNEGSKA (reference sequence). Trimming left V 1 base short and J 0 bases short, with 15 bases between. DNA of the CDR3: TGCAGTGCTAGAGCCCCCAGGGAGATGATGAACACTGAAGCTTTCTTT. Amino acid sequence: CSARAPREMMNTEAFF.

The J gene is TRBJ1-2, the V gene TRBV5-4; the match to TRBD1 covers 9 bases. The V gene's germline CDR1 is SGHNT and CDR2 YYREEE (reference sequence). CDR3 length equals 16 residues. V was pared by 4 bases and J by 0 bases, with 7 bases of the junction left unmatched. CDR3 nucleotides: TGTGCCAGCAGCCGGACAGGGGAGGAATCTAACTATGGCTACACCTTC. Its translation: CASSRTGEESNYGYTF.

This clonotype came up many times. V usage is TRBV7-9 and J usage is TRBJ1-2, with 10 positions matching TRBD1. Germline-derived CDR1 and CDR2 are SEHNR and FQNEAQ (reference sequence). With 5 bases clipped from V and 4 bases from J, the junction kept 19 bases outside the gene matches. This CDR3 is 19 amino acids long. The CDR3 region has the DNA TGTGCCAGCAGCCAAGCCTCCGGGACAGGGGCCGCTAAGGTCTATGGCTACACCTTC. Translating gives CASSQASGTGAAKVYGYTF.

This clonotype appeared a few times. The rearrangement uses TRBV4-1 and TRBJ2-5, with TRBD2 matching over 12 bases. The V segment lost 1 base and the J segment 3 bases; nucleotides outside the gene matches: 3. CDR3 length equals 16 residues. Germline V gene lookup returns CDR1 MGHRA and CDR2 YSYEKL. CDR3 DNA sequence: TGCGCCAGCAGCCAAGCCGCTAGCGGGGGGGAAGAGACCCAGTACTTC. As protein: CASSQAASGGEETQYF.

The chain is built from TRBV20-1 and TRBJ2-7, with 10 bases fitting TRBD2. Germline-derived CDR1 and CDR2 are DFQATT and SNEGSKA (reference sequence). The V and J ends lost 5 bases and 4 bases, in that order; junction bases with no gene match: 8. This CDR3 has 14 residues. CDR3 nucleotide sequence: TGCAGTGCTTTTCGGACTAGCGGAAAGTACGAGCAGTACTTC. Protein: CSAFRTSGKYEQYF.

This clonotype occurred a few times. The rearrangement links TRBV6-4 to TRBJ2-5, with D maybe TRBD2 (7 bases). The germline gives CDR1 MRHNA, CDR2 SNTAGT. The V end was cut by 5 bases, the J end by 4 bases, with 17 bases between. The CDR3 loop spans 15 amino acids. The CDR3 sequence: CASSLTRGGIETQYF. The CDR3, as DNA: TGTGCCAGCAGTCTGACTAGGGGGGGGATAGAGACCCAGTACTTC.

DNA for the CDR3: TGTGCCAGCAGCCGCCGGGGACTAGCGGGGGGAGAGACCCAGTACTTC. Its translation is CASSRRGLAGGETQYF. The gene calls are TRBV7-6 and TRBJ2-5; 15 bases line up with TRBD2. The CDR3 has 16 residues. The germline CDR1 and CDR2 sequences are SGHVS and FNYEAQ. Germline trimming cut 5 bases from V and 4 bases from J; bases unmatched to any gene: 5.

The chain carries TRBV5-5 and TRBJ1-2; 10 nucleotides agree with TRBD1. This CDR3 has 17 amino acids. Germline values: CDR1 SGHKS, CDR2 YYEKEE (reference sequence). Trimming cost V 0 bases and J 5 bases; bases outside gene matches: 10. The CDR3 loop is CASSLEGDRGGWYGYTF. Here the CDR3 DNA reads TGTGCCAGCAGCTTGGAGGGGGACAGGGGCGGCTGGTATGGCTACACCTTC.

The chain couples TRBV6-5 to TRBJ2-5; 7 bases are a match to TRBD2. The CDR3 is 15 amino acids. From germline, CDR1 is MNHEY and CDR2 SVGAGI. The junction had 7 bases not matched to a gene; V was cut back by 6 bases and J by 0 bases. The CDR3 protein is CASRGLGGNQETQYF. CDR3 bases: TGTGCCAGCAGAGGTTTGGGGGGGAACCAAGAGACCCAGTACTTC.

The gene calls are TRBV29-1 and TRBJ2-3; 9 nucleotides agree with TRBD1. The germline gives CDR1 SQVTM, CDR2 ANQGSEA. This CDR3 contains 16 residues. Trimming took 3 bases from V and 0 from J; bases not matched to a gene: 7. The CDR3 nucleotides read TGCAGCGTTGAGAAGGACAGGGGATTTAGCACAGATACGCAGTATTTT. This translates into CSVEKDRGFSTDTQYF.

This clonotype was detected a few times. The J gene is TRBJ2-1, the V gene TRBV6-4; D is undetermined. V lost 4 bases and J 7 bases, leaving 20 bases between the germline ends. This CDR3 has 16 residues. The germline V gene has CDR1 MRHNA and CDR2 SNTAGT. The CDR3 DNA is TGTGCCAGCAGTGCCTTCCTCCACCCATTCTCAAATGAGCAGTTCTTC. This codes for CASSAFLHPFSNEQFF.

This chain joins TRBV30 and TRBJ2-7, with D unresolved. V was shortened by 0 bases and J by 6 bases, with 15 bases between the two germline ends. Germline-derived CDR1 and CDR2 are GTSNPN and SVGIG (reference sequence). This CDR3 has 14 residues. The CDR3 DNA reads TGTGCCTGGAGTGTACCACTCCGGGTCCGCGAGCAGTACTTC. Amino acid sequence: CAWSVPLRVREQYF.

The V call is TRBV6-5, the J call TRBJ2-3; possibly TRBD2 for D (5 bases). The CDR3 has 12 amino acids. The V and J ends lost 0 bases and 7 bases respectively, with 5 bases between them. The V gene's germline CDR1 is MNHEY and CDR2 SVGAGI. The chain's CDR3 is CASSYSGNTQYF. The CDR3 DNA follows: TGTGCCAGCAGTTACTCCGGGAATACGCAGTATTTT.

This clonotype was detected only a few times. The chain combines TRBV19 with TRBJ2-2; D not resolved. Germline CDR1 LNHDA, CDR2 SQIVND (reference sequence). The CDR3 runs 13 residues. V was pared by 3 bases and J by 11 bases, with 13 bases between. CDR3 coding DNA: TGTGCCAGTAGTATTCATGGGTTCGGAGAGCTGTTTTTT. It encodes CASSIHGFGELFF.

The chain couples TRBV2 to TRBJ1-1; maybe TRBD1 (6 bases). Germline lookup yields CDR1 SNHLY and CDR2 FYNNEI. Trimming pared 5 bases from V and 3 bases from J, leaving 10 bases between. The CDR3 totals 13 residues. CDR3 sequence (DNA): TGTGCCAGCAGTACAGGGTCGTACACTGAAGCTTTCTTT. Encoded protein: CASSTGSYTEAFF.

This clonotype was recorded a few times. J is TRBJ2-7 and V is TRBV29-1; 8 nucleotides line up with TRBD1. The CDR3 runs 11 residues. Germline-derived CDR1 and CDR2 are SQVTM and ANQGSEA. With V trimmed by 4 bases and J by 6 bases, 2 bases remained unmatched. DNA of the CDR3: TGCAGCGTTGGGACAGGGCTCGAGCAGTACGTC. Protein sequence: CSVGTGLEQYV.

The table lists this clonotype with many counts. The chain recombines TRBV7-6 with TRBJ1-1; D is perhaps TRBD1 (5 bases). V was pared by 3 bases and J by 5 bases, with 10 bases between. Germline V gene sequence: CDR1 SGHVS, CDR2 FNYEAQ. The CDR3 runs 13 residues. The CDR3 is CASSFAGGTEAFF. For the CDR3, the DNA is TGTGCCAGCAGCTTTGCGGGGGGGACTGAAGCTTTCTTT. The variable domain in full, completed from reference TRBV7-6 and TRBJ1-1, reads GAGVSQSPRYKVTKRGQDVALRCDPISGHVSLYWYRQALGQGPEFLTYFNYEAQQDKSGLPNDRFSAERPEGSISTLTIQRTEQRDSAMYRCASSFAGGTEAFFGQGTRLTVV.